Given below is one T cell receptor (beta chain) in context. Its antigen is not identified. No fewer than 6 micrograms of total RNA were isolated from every sample. Together with a sample-barcoded 5' primer, a J-beta primer mix was included in a second PCR lasting about 6 to 12 cycles. TCRdb processed the 5' RACE reads anew with MiXCR; each CDR3 protein has one entry. This sample carries 1.5 million to 2 million distinct CDR3 sequences, 39% of them seen once, and the ten largest clones take about 21%. The record originates from a study of blood T cells in healthy people across ages. General study findings and limits: The unknown donor CMV status may have confounded expanded clonotype changes.

With V trimmed by 4 bases and J by 5 bases, 10 bases remained unmatched. CDR3 length equals 17 residues. Germline V CDR1 and CDR2: SGHNT, YYREEE (reference sequence). Sequencing used blood. This receptor was identified in a human donor in good health. The V gene is TRBV5-4, the J gene TRBJ2-3; 13 positions agree with TRBD2. CDR3 protein: CASSAGLAGLWGDTQYF. CDR3 bases: TGTGCCAGCAGCGCGGGACTAGCGGGGCTCTGGGGAGATACGCAGTATTTT.